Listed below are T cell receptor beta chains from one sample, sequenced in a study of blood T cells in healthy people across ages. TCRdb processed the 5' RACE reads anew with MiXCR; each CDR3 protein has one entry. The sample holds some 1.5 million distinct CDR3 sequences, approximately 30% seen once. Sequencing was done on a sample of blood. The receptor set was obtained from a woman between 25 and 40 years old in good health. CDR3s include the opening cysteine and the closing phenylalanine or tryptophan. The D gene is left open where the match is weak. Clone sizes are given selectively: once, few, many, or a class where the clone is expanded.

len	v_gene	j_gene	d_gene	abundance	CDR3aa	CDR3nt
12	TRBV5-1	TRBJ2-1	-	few	CASSTNYNEQFF	TGCGCCAGTTCGACAAACTACAATGAGCAGTTCTTC
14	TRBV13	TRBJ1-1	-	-	CASSPRGQSTEAFF	TGTGCCAGCAGTCCCAGGGGCCAGAGCACTGAAGCTTTCTTT
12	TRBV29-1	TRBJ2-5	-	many	CSVVRGEETQYF	TGCAGCGTTGTGCGGGGAGAAGAGACCCAGTACTTC
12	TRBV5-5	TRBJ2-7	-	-	CASSASLGEQYF	TGTGCCAGCAGCGCCTCCCTCGGTGAGCAGTACTTC
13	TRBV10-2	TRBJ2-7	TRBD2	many	CSSSSGGANEQYF	TGCTCCAGCAGTAGCGGGGGGGCCAACGAGCAGTACTTC
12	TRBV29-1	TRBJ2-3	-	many	CSVTGDTDTQYF	TGCAGCGTTACGGGGGATACAGATACGCAGTATTTT
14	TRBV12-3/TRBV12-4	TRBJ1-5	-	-	CASSFGRINQPQHF	TGTGCCAGCAGTTTTGGGCGGATAAATCAGCCCCAGCATTTT
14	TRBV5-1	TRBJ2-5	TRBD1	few	CASSLATGEETQYF	TGCGCCAGCAGCTTGGCCACAGGGGAAGAGACCCAGTACTTC
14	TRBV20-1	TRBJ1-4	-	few	CSARAASSNEKLFF	TGCAGTGCTAGGGCAGCGAGTTCTAATGAAAAACTGTTTTTT
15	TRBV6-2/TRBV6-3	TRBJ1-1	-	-	CASSLTAPRGTEAFF	TGTGCCAGCAGTTTAACCGCCCCGAGGGGCACTGAAGCTTTCTTT